This T cell receptor beta chain came from a study of blood T cell repertoires in COVID-19. Clones were sequenced by immunoSEQ multiplex PCR, and TCRdb holds only the in-frame ones, with some missing. Of about 200,000 clones in the sample, 80% to 90% are singletons; the top ten hold about 9.7%. Germline V gives CDR1 SNHLY, CDR2 FYNNEI. V shed 10 bases, J shed 6 bases, and the junction held 5 bases outside the gene matches. CDR3 length equals 12 residues. Sequencing was performed on peripheral blood. This sequence originates from a man aged 50-59 years with active or convalescent COVID-19. This sequence joins TRBV2 and TRBJ1-4; 7 bases are shared with TRBD1. The CDR3 loop reads CATRDRDEKLFF. The CDR3 bases are TGTGCCACCCGGGACAGAGATGAAAAACTGTTTTTT.